This is a list of T cell receptor beta chains from one sample in a study of cytomegalovirus exposure and HLA in healthy donors. Using immunoSEQ multiplex PCR, the repertoire was profiled, and TCRdb retains in-frame clones only, with some absent. Of 95,000 to 100,000 clones listed, 77% were seen once; the top ten hold roughly 7.1%. The sample was PBMCs. Receptors originate from a female donor in good health and CMV-seronegative. CDR3s include the opening cysteine and the closing phenylalanine or tryptophan. Each record gives: D gene, clone size, V gene, J gene, CDR3 protein, CDR3 DNA. A D gene is named only where the DNA matches it firmly. Some rows mark clone size as missing; the rest say once, few, many or name a class of expanded clone.

D gene: TRBD1; clone size: NA; V gene: TRBV6-1; J gene: TRBJ1-5; CDR3 protein: CASSDPGQGVWNQPQHF; CDR3 DNA: TGTGCCAGCAGTGATCCGGGACAGGGGGTGTGGAATCAGCCCCAGCATTTT
D gene: NA; clone size: NA; V gene: TRBV7-6; J gene: TRBJ2-7; CDR3 protein: CASSRDRGGYEQYF; CDR3 DNA: TGTGCCAGCAGCCGCGACAGGGGAGGGTACGAGCAGTACTTC
D gene: NA; clone size: once; V gene: TRBV6-1; J gene: TRBJ2-6; CDR3 protein: CASRMRGTGANVLTF; CDR3 DNA: TGTGCCAGCAGAATGCGGGGTACTGGGGCCAACGTCCTGACTTTC
D gene: TRBD2; clone size: few; V gene: TRBV5-1; J gene: TRBJ2-6; CDR3 protein: CASSPYVAGSSGANVLTF; CDR3 DNA: TGCGCCAGCAGCCCGTACGTAGCGGGGTCCTCTGGGGCCAACGTCCTGACTTTC
D gene: NA; clone size: few; V gene: TRBV5-4; J gene: TRBJ2-5; CDR3 protein: CASSLLAEETQYF; CDR3 DNA: TGTGCCAGCAGCTTGCTGGCAGAAGAGACCCAGTACTTC
D gene: NA; clone size: NA; V gene: TRBV7-2; J gene: TRBJ1-2; CDR3 protein: CASNSYKGDGYTF; CDR3 DNA: TGTGCCAGCAATTCTTACAAGGGGGATGGCTACACCTTC
D gene: TRBD1; clone size: NA; V gene: TRBV9; J gene: TRBJ2-5; CDR3 protein: CASSTRDRGRETQYF; CDR3 DNA: TGTGCCAGCAGCACCCGAGACAGGGGGCGAGAGACCCAGTACTTC
D gene: NA; clone size: NA; V gene: TRBV6-5; J gene: TRBJ1-1; CDR3 protein: CASSPRRGNKAFF; CDR3 DNA: TGTGCCAGCAGCCCGAGGCGGGGAAATAAAGCTTTCTTT
D gene: TRBD1; clone size: NA; V gene: TRBV27; J gene: TRBJ2-2; CDR3 protein: CASSLVSRGPTGELFF; CDR3 DNA: TGTGCCAGCAGTTTAGTTTCCAGGGGGCCCACCGGGGAGCTGTTTTTT
D gene: NA; clone size: NA; V gene: TRBV30; J gene: TRBJ1-1; CDR3 protein: CAWTLMGQGMNTEAFF; CDR3 DNA: TGTGCCTGGACCTTAATGGGCCAGGGGATGAACACTGAAGCTTTCTTT
D gene: NA; clone size: NA; V gene: TRBV7-9; J gene: TRBJ2-7; CDR3 protein: CASAREASSYEQYF; CDR3 DNA: TGTGCCAGCGCCCGAGAGGCGAGCTCCTACGAGCAGTACTTC
D gene: TRBD2; clone size: NA; V gene: TRBV30; J gene: TRBJ2-7; CDR3 protein: CAWASGGATEQYF; CDR3 DNA: TGTGCCTGGGCTAGCGGGGGGGCCACTGAGCAGTACTTC
D gene: NA; clone size: NA; V gene: TRBV16; J gene: TRBJ1-1; CDR3 protein: CASSQRGRGGGTEAFF; CDR3 DNA: TGTGCCAGCAGCCAACGAGGCCGCGGGGGGGGCACTGAAGCTTTCTTT
D gene: NA; clone size: NA; V gene: TRBV28; J gene: TRBJ2-1; CDR3 protein: CASSQGEQFF; CDR3 DNA: TGTGCCAGCAGCCAGGGTGAGCAGTTCTTC
D gene: TRBD2; clone size: NA; V gene: TRBV30; J gene: TRBJ2-1; CDR3 protein: CACHGGTRYNEQFF; CDR3 DNA: TGTGCCTGCCACGGCGGGACTAGGTACAATGAGCAGTTCTTC
D gene: NA; clone size: NA; V gene: TRBV28; J gene: TRBJ2-7; CDR3 protein: CASSPDLPRQYF; CDR3 DNA: TGTGCCAGCAGTCCCGACTTGCCGCGGCAGTACTTC
D gene: NA; clone size: NA; V gene: TRBV19; J gene: TRBJ1-5; CDR3 protein: CASSLTSASGVNQPQHF; CDR3 DNA: TGTGCCAGTAGTCTAACTTCAGCGAGTGGCGTCAATCAGCCCCAGCATTTT
D gene: NA; clone size: NA; V gene: TRBV30; J gene: TRBJ1-1; CDR3 protein: CAWSLYGEVTEAFF; CDR3 DNA: TGTGCCTGGAGTCTCTACGGGGAGGTCACTGAAGCTTTCTTT
D gene: NA; clone size: NA; V gene: TRBV5-1; J gene: TRBJ1-1; CDR3 protein: CASSHESQVEAFF; CDR3 DNA: TGCGCCAGCAGCCATGAATCACAGGTTGAAGCTTTCTTT
D gene: NA; clone size: NA; V gene: TRBV28; J gene: TRBJ1-2; CDR3 protein: CASSLLGGKGPNYGYTF; CDR3 DNA: TGTGCCAGCAGTTTATTGGGGGGAAAGGGGCCTAACTATGGCTACACCTTC
D gene: NA; clone size: NA; V gene: TRBV29-1; J gene: TRBJ2-5; CDR3 protein: CSVESSRYPKETQYF; CDR3 DNA: TGCAGCGTGGAGAGTAGCCGCTATCCCAAAGAGACCCAGTACTTC
D gene: NA; clone size: NA; V gene: TRBV28; J gene: TRBJ1-6; CDR3 protein: CASSLRQLNNSPLHF; CDR3 DNA: TGTGCCAGCAGTTTGCGGCAGCTTAATAATTCACCCCTCCACTTT
D gene: TRBD2; clone size: NA; V gene: TRBV30; J gene: TRBJ2-3; CDR3 protein: CAWSVGGRAADTQYF; CDR3 DNA: TGTGCCTGGAGTGTAGGTGGGAGGGCAGCAGATACGCAGTATTTT
D gene: TRBD2; clone size: NA; V gene: TRBV11-3; J gene: TRBJ2-3; CDR3 protein: CASSYGLDENTDTQYF; CDR3 DNA: TGTGCCAGCAGCTACGGACTAGACGAAAATACAGATACGCAGTATTTT
D gene: TRBD2; clone size: NA; V gene: TRBV5-8; J gene: TRBJ2-3; CDR3 protein: CASSLRLAGGTDTQYF; CDR3 DNA: TGTGCCAGCAGCTTGCGACTAGCGGGAGGCACGGATACGCAGTATTTT